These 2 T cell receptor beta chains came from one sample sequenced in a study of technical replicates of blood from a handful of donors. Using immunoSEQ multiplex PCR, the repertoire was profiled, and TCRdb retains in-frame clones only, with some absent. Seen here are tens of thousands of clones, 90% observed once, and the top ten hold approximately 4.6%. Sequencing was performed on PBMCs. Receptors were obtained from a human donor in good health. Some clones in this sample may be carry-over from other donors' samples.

In DNA form, the CDR3 reads TGTGCCAGCTCCGCGACTCGCGGCTCCTCTAACTATGGCTACACCTTC. Translation: CASSATRGSSNYGYTF. The chain carries TRBV18 and TRBJ1-2; no definite D call. The germline V gene encodes CDR1 KGHSH and CDR2 LQKENI. The CDR3 is 16 residues long. V was shortened by 6 bases and J by 0 bases, with 17 bases between the two germline ends. The variable domain in full, with the rest retrieved from reference TRBV18 and TRBJ1-2, is NAGVMQNPRHLVRRRGQEARLRCSPMKGHSHVYWYRQLPEEGLKFMVYLQKENIIDESGMPKERFSAEFPKEGPSILRIQQVVRGDSAAYFCASSATRGSSNYGYTFGSGTRLTVV.

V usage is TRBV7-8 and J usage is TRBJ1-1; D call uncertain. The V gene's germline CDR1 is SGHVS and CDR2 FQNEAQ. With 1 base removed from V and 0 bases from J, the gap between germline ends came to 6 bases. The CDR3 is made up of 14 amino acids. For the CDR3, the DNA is TGTGCCAGCAGCTTAGGGCGGCTGAACACTGAAGCTTTCTTT. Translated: CASSLGRLNTEAFF. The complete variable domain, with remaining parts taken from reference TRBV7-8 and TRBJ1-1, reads GAGVSQSPRYKVAKRGQDVALRCDPISGHVSLFWYQQALGQGPEFLTYFQNEAQLDKSGLPSDRFFAERPEGSVSTLKIQRTQQEDSAVYLCASSLGRLNTEAFFGQGTRLTVV.